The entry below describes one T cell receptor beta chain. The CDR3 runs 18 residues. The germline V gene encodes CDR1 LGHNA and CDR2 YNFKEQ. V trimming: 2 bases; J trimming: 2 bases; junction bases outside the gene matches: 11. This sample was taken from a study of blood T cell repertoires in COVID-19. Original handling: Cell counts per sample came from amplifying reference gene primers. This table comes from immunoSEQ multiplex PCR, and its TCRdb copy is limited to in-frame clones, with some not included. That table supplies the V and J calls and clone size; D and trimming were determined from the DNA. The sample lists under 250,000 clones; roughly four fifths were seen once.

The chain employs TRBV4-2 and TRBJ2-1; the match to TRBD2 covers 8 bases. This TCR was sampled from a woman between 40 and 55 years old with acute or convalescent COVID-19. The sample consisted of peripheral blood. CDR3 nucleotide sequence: TGTGCCAGCAGCCAATGGTCCAGCGGGGGTTACGCCTACAATGAGCAGTTCTTC. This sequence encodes CASSQWSSGGYAYNEQFF.